The next 6 T cell receptor beta chains were all read from a single sample in a study of cytomegalovirus exposure and HLA in healthy donors. The PCR ran on 60 Vbeta and 13 Jbeta primers. Method: immunoSEQ multiplex PCR; TCRdb's copy keeps in-frame clones and lacks some. The data hold some 130,000 clones, with 65% to 80% observed a single time. The sequenced sample consisted of PBMCs. The receptors were sampled from a male donor in good health and CMV-seropositive.

The chain uses TRBV4-2 and TRBJ1-3; D might be TRBD1 (6 bases). The CDR3 has 16 residues. The germline V gene encodes CDR1 LGHNA and CDR2 YNFKEQ. V lost 4 bases to trimming and J lost 0 bases, with 13 bases between them. The CDR3 protein is CASSPSGQSSGNTIYF. CDR3 DNA: TGTGCCAGCAGCCCTAGCGGACAGAGCTCTGGAAACACCATATATTTT.

The CDR3 DNA is TGTGCCAGCGACCGGGGGGACTATAATTCACCCCTCCACTTT. Its translation: CASDRGDYNSPLHF. The chain carries TRBV2 and TRBJ1-6; tentatively, D is TRBD1 (5 bases). This CDR3 is built from 14 residues. V dropped 8 bases and J dropped 3 bases, with 11 bases sitting between them. Germline assignment: CDR1 SNHLY and CDR2 FYNNEI.

The rearrangement joins TRBV11-2 to TRBJ2-7, with a weak D call TRBD1 (5 bases). Deletions cut 5 bases from V and 4 bases from J, with 12 bases between. The V gene's germline CDR1 is SGHAT and CDR2 FQNNGV. The CDR3 totals 13 residues. CDR3: CASSLRRGYEQYF. The CDR3 DNA reads TGTGCCAGCAGCCTACGAAGGGGATACGAGCAGTACTTC.

The chain joins TRBV6-5 to TRBJ1-2; D gene unclear. The CDR3 totals 14 residues. Germline CDR1 is MNHEY and CDR2 is SVGAGI. The V end was cut by 5 bases, the J end by 2 bases, with 12 bases between. The CDR3 here is CASSKPTGNYGYTF. CDR3 DNA sequence: TGTGCCAGCAGTAAACCCACGGGGAACTATGGCTACACCTTC.

The sample holds one count of this clone. This chain joins TRBV27 and TRBJ1-6; tentatively, D is TRBD1 (6 bases). Trimming removed 3 bases from V and 10 bases from J, with 16 bases in between. The CDR3 is 15 amino acids. The germline CDR1 and CDR2 sequences are MNHEY and SMNVEV (reference sequence). The CDR3 nucleotides read TGTGCCAGCAGTTTGAGTCAGGGGATTTGGTCACCCCTCCACTTT. Translating it yields CASSLSQGIWSPLHF.

The chain carries TRBV11-1 and TRBJ2-7, with a weak D call TRBD2 (5 bases). V dropped 5 bases and J dropped 5 bases, with 10 bases sitting between them. The CDR3 is made up of 12 amino acids. From germline, CDR1 is SGHAT and CDR2 FQDESV (reference sequence). The CDR3 region has the DNA TGTGCCAGCAGCCGGGGTGGGGACGAGCAGTACTTC. Its translation is CASSRGGDEQYF.